What follows describes a single TCR beta chain. Sequencing was performed with immunoSEQ multiplex PCR; in TCRdb, only in-frame clones are kept and a portion is missing. In the table there are about 64,000 clones, around 97% of which are singletons. This sample is drawn from a study of T cell changes during pregnancy in multiple sclerosis. The germline gives CDR1 SGHDT, CDR2 YYEEEE. CDR3 length: 15 residues. The ends lost 4 bases at V and 4 bases at J; junction bases unmatched: 6. The sample here was CD8+ T cells from peripheral blood mononuclear cells, taken after pregnancy. The chain combines TRBV5-6 with TRBJ1-2; TRBD1 agrees at 11 bases. This TCR derives from a female donor with multiple sclerosis, enrolled in a pregnancy study. The CDR3 DNA reads as TGTGCCAGCAGCAAAGGACAGGGGGCTTCCTATGGCTACACCTTC. Translated, it gives CASSKGQGASYGYTF.